These 7 T cell receptor beta chains came from one sample sequenced in a study of blood T cell repertoires in COVID-19. Produced via immunoSEQ multiplex PCR; TCRdb's table is partial and in-frame only. The table shows about 390,000 clones, with 87% occurring only once. The specimen sequenced was PBMCs or T cells enriched from blood (not recorded which). These receptors were collected from a woman aged 45 to 65 who had recovered from COVID-19.

The chain employs TRBV30 and TRBJ1-2, with TRBD1 matching 7 bases. The CDR3 loop spans 13 amino acids. Losses at the gene ends were 4 bases for V and 8 bases for J; bases not matched to a gene: 10. Germline CDR1 and CDR2: GTSNPN and SVGIG (reference sequence). The CDR3 spells CAWTPDRVGGYTF. The CDR3, as DNA: TGTGCCTGGACTCCCGACAGGGTTGGAGGCTACACCTTC. The full variable domain, its missing parts supplied by reference TRBV30 and TRBJ1-2, is SQTIHQWPATLVQPVGSPLSLECTVEGTSNPNLYWYRQAAGRGLQLLFYSVGIGQISSEVPQNLSASRPQDRQFILSSKKLLLSDSGFYLCAWTPDRVGGYTFGSGTRLTVV.

The genes are TRBV6-5 and TRBJ1-2, with D perhaps TRBD1 (5 bases). CDR3 length: 14 amino acids. The V end was cut by 6 bases, the J end by 2 bases, with 13 bases between. The germline gives CDR1 MNHEY, CDR2 SVGAGI. The CDR3 bases are TGTGCCAGCAGCCTGGGGCGGCAGAACTATGGCTACACCTTC. Protein: CASSLGRQNYGYTF.

The V gene is TRBV30, the J gene TRBJ1-2; TRBD1 is a possible D gene (5 bases). Trimming took 2 bases from V and 6 from J, leaving 16 bases between them. The CDR3 spans 14 residues. CDR1 is GTSNPN and CDR2 is SVGIG in the germline V gene (reference sequence). CDR3 coding DNA: TGTGCCTGGAGTCCCCGCAGGGTACAGGATGGCTACACCTTC. This encodes CAWSPRRVQDGYTF.

The chain combines TRBV19 with TRBJ2-5; TRBD2 is a possible D gene (6 bases). This CDR3 is 14 amino acids long. Per the germline V gene, CDR1 is LNHDA and CDR2 is SQIVND (reference sequence). The germline V and J ends were trimmed by 3 bases and 3 bases, with 11 bases remaining between them. The DNA for the CDR3 is TGTGCCAGTAGTATTTGGGGCGGGGAAGAGACCCAGTACTTC. The encoded protein is CASSIWGGEETQYF.

This clone has just one count. The chain couples TRBV4-2 to TRBJ1-4, with 8 nucleotides matching TRBD1. After removal of 1 base from V and 8 bases from J, the junction contained 6 bases not matched to a gene. The CDR3 extends over 15 amino acids. Germline V gene lookup returns CDR1 LGHNA and CDR2 YNFKEQ. The CDR3 region is CASSQGATGGEKLFF. The DNA of the CDR3 is TGTGCCAGCAGCCAAGGCGCTACAGGGGGAGAAAAACTGTTTTTT.

This clone turned up a few times. The chain uses TRBV7-2 and TRBJ2-2; 12 bases match TRBD1. J was trimmed by 6 bases and V by 5 bases; bases with no gene match: 4. This CDR3 spans 15 amino acids. Germline lookup yields CDR1 SGHTA and CDR2 FQGNSA. The CDR3 nucleotides read TGTGCCAGCAGCCCGGGACAGGGGGCCGCCGGGGAGCTGTTTTTT. Translating it yields CASSPGQGAAGELFF.

V usage is TRBV4-1 and J usage is TRBJ1-5; D possibly corresponds to TRBD1 (5 bases). The CDR3 spans 14 residues. CDR1 is MGHRA and CDR2 is YSYEKL in the germline V gene. V gave up 4 bases and J gave up 5 bases, with 12 bases separating them. DNA of the CDR3: TGCGCCAGCAGCCCCGACAGAAGCGATCAGCCCCAGCATTTT. Translation gives CASSPDRSDQPQHF.